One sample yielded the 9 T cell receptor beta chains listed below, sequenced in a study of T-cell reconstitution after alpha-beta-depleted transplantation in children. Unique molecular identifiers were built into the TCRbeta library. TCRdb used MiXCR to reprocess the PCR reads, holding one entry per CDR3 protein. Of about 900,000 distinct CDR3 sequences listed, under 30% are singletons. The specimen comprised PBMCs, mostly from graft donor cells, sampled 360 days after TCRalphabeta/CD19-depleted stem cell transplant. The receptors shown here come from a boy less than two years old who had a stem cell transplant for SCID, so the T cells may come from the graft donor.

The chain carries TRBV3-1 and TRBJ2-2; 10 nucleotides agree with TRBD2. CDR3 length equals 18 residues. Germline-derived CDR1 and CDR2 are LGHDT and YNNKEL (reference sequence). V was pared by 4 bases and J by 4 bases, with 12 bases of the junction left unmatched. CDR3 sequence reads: CASSPRARTSGITGELFF. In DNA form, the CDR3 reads TGTGCCAGCAGCCCCAGGGCCAGGACTAGCGGAATCACCGGGGAGCTGTTTTTT.

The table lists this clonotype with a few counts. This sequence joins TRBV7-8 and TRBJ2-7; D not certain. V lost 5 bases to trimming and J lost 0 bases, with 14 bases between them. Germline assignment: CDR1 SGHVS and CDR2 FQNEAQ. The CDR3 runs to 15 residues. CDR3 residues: CASSPGTRSSYEQYF. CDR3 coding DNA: TGTGCCAGCAGCCCTGGTACCCGAAGCTCCTACGAGCAGTACTTC.

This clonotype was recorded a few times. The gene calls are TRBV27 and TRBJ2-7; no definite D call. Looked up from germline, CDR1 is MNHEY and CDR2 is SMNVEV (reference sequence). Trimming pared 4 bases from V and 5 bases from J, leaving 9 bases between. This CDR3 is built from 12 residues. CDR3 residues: CASSSLWDEQYF. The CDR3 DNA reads TGTGCCAGCAGTTCCCTTTGGGACGAGCAGTACTTC.

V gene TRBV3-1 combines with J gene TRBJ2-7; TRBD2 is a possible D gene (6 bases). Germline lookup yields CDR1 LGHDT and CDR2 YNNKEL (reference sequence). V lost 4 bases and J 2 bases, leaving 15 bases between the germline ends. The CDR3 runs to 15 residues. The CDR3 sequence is CASSPYTGVPYEQYF. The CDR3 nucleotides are TGTGCCAGCAGCCCTTATACGGGGGTGCCCTACGAGCAGTACTTC.

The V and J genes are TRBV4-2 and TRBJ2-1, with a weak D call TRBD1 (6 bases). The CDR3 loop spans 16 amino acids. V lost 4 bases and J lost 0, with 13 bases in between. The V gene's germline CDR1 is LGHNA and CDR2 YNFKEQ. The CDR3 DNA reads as TGTGCCAGCAGCCCCGTCACAGGGAGCTCCTACAATGAGCAGTTCTTC. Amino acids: CASSPVTGSSYNEQFF.

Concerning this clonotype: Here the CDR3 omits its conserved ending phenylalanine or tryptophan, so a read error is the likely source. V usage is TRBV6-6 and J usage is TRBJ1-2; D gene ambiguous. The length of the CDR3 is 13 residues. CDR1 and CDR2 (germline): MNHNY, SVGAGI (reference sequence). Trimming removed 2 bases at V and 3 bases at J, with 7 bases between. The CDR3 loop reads CASSYVPYYGYTC. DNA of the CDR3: TGTGCCAGCAGTTACGTCCCATACTATGGCTACACCTGC.

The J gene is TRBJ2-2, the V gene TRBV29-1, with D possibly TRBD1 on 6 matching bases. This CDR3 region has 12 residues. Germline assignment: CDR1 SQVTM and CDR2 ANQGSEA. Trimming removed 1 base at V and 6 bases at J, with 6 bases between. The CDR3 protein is CSVEGTAGELFF. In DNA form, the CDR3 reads TGCAGCGTTGAAGGGACAGCCGGGGAGCTGTTTTTT.

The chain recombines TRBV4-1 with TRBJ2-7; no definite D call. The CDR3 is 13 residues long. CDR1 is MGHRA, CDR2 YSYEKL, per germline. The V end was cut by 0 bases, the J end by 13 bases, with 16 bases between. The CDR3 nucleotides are TGCGCCAGCAGCCAAGACCCTTTTCGTTCACGTTACTTC. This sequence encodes CASSQDPFRSRYF.

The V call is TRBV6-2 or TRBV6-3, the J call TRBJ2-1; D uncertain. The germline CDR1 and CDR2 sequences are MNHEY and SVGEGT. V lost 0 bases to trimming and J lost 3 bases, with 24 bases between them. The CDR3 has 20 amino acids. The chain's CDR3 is CASSYSGAPTYPTVYNEQFF. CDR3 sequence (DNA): TGTGCCAGCAGTTACTCGGGCGCCCCTACCTACCCGACTGTCTACAATGAGCAGTTCTTC.